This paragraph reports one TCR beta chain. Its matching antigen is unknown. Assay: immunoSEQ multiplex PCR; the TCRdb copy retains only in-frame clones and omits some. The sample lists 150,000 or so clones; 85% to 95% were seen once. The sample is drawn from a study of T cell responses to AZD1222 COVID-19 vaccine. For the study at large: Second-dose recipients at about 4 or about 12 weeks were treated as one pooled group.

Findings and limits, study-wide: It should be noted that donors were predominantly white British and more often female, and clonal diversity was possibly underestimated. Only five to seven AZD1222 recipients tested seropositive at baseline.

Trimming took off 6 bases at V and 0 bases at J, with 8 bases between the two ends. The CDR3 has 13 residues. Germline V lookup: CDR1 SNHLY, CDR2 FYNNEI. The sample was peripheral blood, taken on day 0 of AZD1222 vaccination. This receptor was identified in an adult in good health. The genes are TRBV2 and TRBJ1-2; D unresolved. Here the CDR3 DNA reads TGTGCCAGCAGCTACACTCCTAACTATGGCTACACCTTC. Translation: CASSYTPNYGYTF.